Detailed here is one TCR beta chain. Researchers amplified the TCR beta CDR3 regions from RNA transcripts. TCR CDR3 regions were first amplified by RT-PCR with HTBI primers. From the multiplex PCR reads, TCRdb called clonotypes with MiXCR, one entry per CDR3 protein. The sample holds about 420,000 distinct CDR3 sequences; approximately 15% are singletons and the top ten take about 4.9%. This sample stems from a study of T cells in Graves' hyperthyroidism and ophthalmopathy. Germline CDR1 SGHRS, CDR2 YFSETQ. V gave up 1 base and J gave up 6 bases, with 13 bases separating them. The CDR3 is 14 amino acids. Orbital computed tomography and thyroid ultrasound, together with serum TRAb and thyroxine and clinical symptoms, were used for diagnoses.

The sequence came from a woman aged 18-35 years with Graves' hyperthyroidism. The chain joins TRBV5-1 to TRBJ1-2; D ambiguous. The source material was blood. CDR3 region: CASSLSDGSNGYTF. CDR3 DNA sequence: TGCGCCAGCAGCTTGTCAGACGGCTCTAATGGCTACACCTTC.